Below are 27 T cell receptor beta chains sequenced from a single sample in a study of OX40 agonist ivuxolimab in advanced cancers. Repertoires were generated with immunoSEQ multiplex PCR, while TCRdb's copy carries only in-frame clones and drops some. The sample gives some 19,000 clones, around 79% of which show up once; approximately 18% is in the top ten. The sequences come from CD4+ or CD8+ T cells sorted from blood, collected in a trial of the OX40 agonist ivuxolimab. The receptors come from an adult with an advanced solid tumor such as melanoma, head and neck, liver or kidney cancer.

The chain joins TRBV2 to TRBJ2-1; 7 nucleotides line up with TRBD1. This CDR3 comprises 12 residues. J lost 7 bases, V lost 10 bases, and 7 bases had no gene match. CDR1 is SNHLY and CDR2 is FYNNEI in the germline V gene. CDR3 in amino acids: CAMTGFGNEQFF. The CDR3 coding sequence is TGTGCCATGACAGGGTTTGGAAATGAGCAGTTCTTC.

The V call is TRBV12-5, the J call TRBJ2-1; D not certain. Deletions cut 3 bases from V and 0 bases from J, with 12 bases between. Germline V gives CDR1 LGHNT, CDR2 FRNRAP. The CDR3 loop spans 16 amino acids. CDR3 amino acids: CASGFEVSSSYNEQFF. CDR3 DNA: TGTGCTAGTGGTTTTGAAGTATCCAGCTCCTACAATGAGCAGTTCTTC.

The chain links TRBV9 to TRBJ2-2; D possibly corresponds to TRBD2 (5 bases). This CDR3 spans 19 amino acids. Trimming left V 4 bases short and J 2 bases short, with 24 bases between. CDR1 SGDLS and CDR2 YYNGEE come from the germline V gene. This CDR3 is CASSPRRTLAPPNTGELFF. The DNA for the CDR3 is TGTGCCAGCAGCCCCAGAAGGACCCTAGCTCCACCCAACACCGGGGAGCTGTTTTTT. Looking up the rest from reference TRBV9 and TRBJ2-2 gives the full variable domain: DSGVTQTPKHLITATGQRVTLRCSPRSGDLSVYWYQQSLDQGLQFLIQYYNGEERAKGNILERFSAQQFPDLHSELNLSSLELGDSALYFCASSPRRTLAPPNTGELFFGEGSRLTVL.

The rearrangement uses TRBV5-1 and TRBJ2-7; 7 bases map to TRBD2. Per the germline V gene, CDR1 is SGHRS and CDR2 is YFSETQ. The CDR3 extends over 14 amino acids. V was clipped by 4 bases and J by 3 bases; unmatched bases: 7. The CDR3 region is CASSPWEGGYEQYF. CDR3 bases: TGCGCCAGCAGCCCCTGGGAGGGAGGCTACGAGCAGTACTTC.

The genes are TRBV28 and TRBJ2-1, with 11 bases identical to TRBD2. Germline loops: CDR1 MDHEN, CDR2 SYDVKM. This CDR3 is 15 amino acids long. J was trimmed by 5 bases and V by 5 bases; bases with no gene match: 5. The CDR3 spells CASSVAGGPHNEQFF. The CDR3 DNA is TGTGCCAGCAGTGTAGCGGGAGGGCCCCACAATGAGCAGTTCTTC. Using reference TRBV28 and TRBJ2-1 for the parts outside the CDR3, the full variable domain is DVKVTQSSRYLVKRTGEKVFLECVQDMDHENMFWYRQDPGLGLRLIYFSYDVKMKEKGDIPEGYSVSREKKERFSLILESASTNQTSMYLCASSVAGGPHNEQFFGPGTRLTVL.

The gene calls are TRBV27 and TRBJ2-7; TRBD2 matches 7 bases. Losses at the gene ends were 2 bases for V and 5 bases for J; bases not matched to a gene: 6. CDR1 is MNHEY and CDR2 is SMNVEV in the germline V gene (reference sequence). The CDR3 length is 14 residues. For the CDR3, the DNA is TGTGCCAGCAGTTTAACCGGGGGGAGGCACGAGCAGTACTTC. As protein: CASSLTGGRHEQYF.

This chain uses TRBV6-1 with TRBJ1-2, with D hard to call. The length of the CDR3 is 15 residues. The V gene's germline CDR1 is MNHNS and CDR2 SASEGT. Trimming removed 2 bases from V and 0 bases from J, with 10 bases in between. DNA of the CDR3: TGTGCCAGCAGTGAAATGGCAGGCTCTAACTATGGCTACACCTTC. Amino acid sequence: CASSEMAGSNYGYTF.

V is TRBV7-9 and J is TRBJ2-3; 7 bases are a match to TRBD2. V shed 3 bases, J shed 0 bases, and the junction held 6 bases outside the gene matches. Germline V gene sequence: CDR1 SEHNR, CDR2 FQNEAQ (reference sequence). This CDR3 region has 16 residues. CDR3 coding DNA: TGTGCCAGCAGCTTGTGGCGGGGAGGGAGCACAGATACGCAGTATTTT. Translation gives CASSLWRGGSTDTQYF.

This chain joins TRBV6-6 and TRBJ1-1; unclear D gene. Trimming removed 7 bases at V and 6 bases at J, with 18 bases between. Germline loops: CDR1 MNHNY, CDR2 SVGAGI (reference sequence). CDR3 size: 14 residues. Here the CDR3 reads CASTPPGGIPEAFF. As DNA, the CDR3 is TGTGCCAGCACCCCCCCCGGAGGGATCCCTGAAGCTTTCTTT.

The chain employs TRBV27 and TRBJ1-5; maybe TRBD1 (6 bases). This CDR3 is 15 amino acids long. V was pared by 6 bases and J by 7 bases, with 19 bases between. The germline V gene encodes CDR1 MNHEY and CDR2 SMNVEV (reference sequence). The CDR3 DNA is TGTGCCAGCAGCAACCTGGCGGCAGGGGAACAGCCCCAGCATTTT. This codes for CASSNLAAGEQPQHF.

This clone turned up a few times. The gene calls are TRBV11-2 and TRBJ1-1; maybe TRBD1 (5 bases). Trimming shortened V by 2 bases and J by 1 base, and 11 bases separated the two germline ends. Germline V gene lookup returns CDR1 SGHAT and CDR2 FQNNGV. The CDR3 has 15 amino acids. CDR3 nucleotides: TGTGCCAGCAGCTTACCGACAGCCGAGAACACTGAAGCTTTCTTT. Its protein is CASSLPTAENTEAFF. The full variable domain, completed using reference TRBV11-2 and TRBJ1-1, is EAGVAQSPRYKIIEKRQSVAFWCNPISGHATLYWYQQILGQGPKLLIQFQNNGVVDDSQLPKDRFSAERLKGVDSTLKIQPAKLEDSAVYLCASSLPTAENTEAFFGQGTRLTVV.

Details on this clone: In the same sample, other DNA sequences code for this CDR3. The V gene is TRBV4-1, the J gene TRBJ1-2, with 7 bases identical to TRBD1. This CDR3 has 15 amino acids. The germline V gene encodes CDR1 MGHRA and CDR2 YSYEKL. With V trimmed by 0 bases and J by 2 bases, 3 bases remained unmatched. CDR3 amino acids: CASSQEQGRNYGYTF. DNA for the CDR3: TGCGCCAGCAGCCAAGAACAGGGGAGAAACTATGGCTACACCTTC.

The rearrangement joins TRBV28 to TRBJ2-4; D possibly corresponds to TRBD2 (6 bases). The V end lost 3 bases, the J end lost 0 bases, and 9 bases lay between the germline ends. Germline loops: CDR1 MDHEN, CDR2 SYDVKM. The CDR3 spans 15 residues. CDR3 residues: CASSLGLSAKNIQYF. CDR3 coding DNA: TGTGCCAGCAGTTTGGGACTTTCAGCCAAAAACATTCAGTACTTC. Together with reference TRBV28 and TRBJ2-4, the CDR3 gives the full variable domain: DVKVTQSSRYLVKRTGEKVFLECVQDMDHENMFWYRQDPGLGLRLIYFSYDVKMKEKGDIPEGYSVSREKKERFSLILESASTNQTSMYLCASSLGLSAKNIQYFGAGTRLSVL.

A single count supports this clone. The chain employs TRBV19 and TRBJ2-1, with 11 positions matching TRBD2. Germline CDR1 reads LNHDA; CDR2 reads SQIVND (reference sequence). Losses at the gene ends were 6 bases for V and 8 bases for J; bases not matched to a gene: 6. The CDR3 totals 14 residues. This CDR3 reads CASRLAGEVYEQFF. The CDR3 DNA sequence: TGTGCCAGTAGACTAGCGGGAGAGGTCTATGAGCAGTTCTTC. The full variable domain, with the rest looked up from reference TRBV19 and TRBJ2-1, is DGGITQSPKYLFRKEGQNVTLSCEQNLNHDAMYWYRQDPGQGLRLIYYSQIVNDFQKGDIAEGYSVSREKKESFPLTVTSAQKNPTAFYLCASRLAGEVYEQFFGPGTRLTVL.

The gene calls are TRBV29-1 and TRBJ2-1, with 10 bases identical to TRBD2. V lost 0 bases and J lost 4; bases outside the gene matches: 6. The germline CDR1 and CDR2 sequences are SQVTM and ANQGSEA. The CDR3 sequence is 16 residues long. The CDR3 is CSVEDSGLAVYNEQFF. The DNA of the CDR3 is TGCAGCGTTGAAGATTCCGGACTAGCGGTATACAATGAGCAGTTCTTC.

The chain uses TRBV6-5 and TRBJ2-7, with 7 bases lining up with TRBD2. The germline V gene encodes CDR1 MNHEY and CDR2 SVGAGI. The length of the CDR3 is 14 residues. J was trimmed by 2 bases and V by 8 bases; bases with no gene match: 9. The CDR3 is CASSPGTTPYEQYF. CDR3 nucleotide sequence: TGTGCCAGCTCTCCCGGGACTACCCCCTACGAGCAGTACTTC.

There are a few counts of this clone. The CDR3 spells CSANYKGPNTEAFF. CDR3 DNA sequence: TGCAGCGCTAATTATAAGGGGCCGAACACTGAAGCTTTCTTT. V is TRBV29-1 and J is TRBJ1-1; D may be TRBD1 (5 bases). V gave up 7 bases and J gave up 1 base, with 16 bases separating them. The V gene's germline CDR1 is SQVTM and CDR2 ANQGSEA. This CDR3 is built from 14 residues.

The chain has TRBV6-5 and TRBJ2-5; D possibly matches TRBD1 or TRBD2 (6 bases each). CDR3 size: 14 residues. Germline V lookup: CDR1 MNHEY, CDR2 SVGAGI. Trimming took 0 bases from V and 3 from J, leaving 8 bases between them. The CDR3 DNA reads TGTGCCAGCAGTTACTCGGGGGGCGAAGAGACCCAGTACTTC. Its translation is CASSYSGGEETQYF.

The CDR3 DNA reads TGCAGCGTTGAAGTCAGGGTGGCTAGCGGGACCTATTCCTACGAGCAGTACTTC. Translation: CSVEVRVASGTYSYEQYF. This chain links TRBV29-1 with TRBJ2-7, with TRBD2 identical over 9 bases. The CDR3 is 18 amino acids. CDR1 and CDR2 from the germline V gene are SQVTM and ANQGSEA. With V trimmed by 1 base and J by 1 base, 14 bases remained unmatched.

The chain joins TRBV5-4 to TRBJ1-2; 8 bases align to TRBD1. Trimming at V came to 5 bases and at J to 0 bases, leaving 6 bases not matched to a gene. In germline, CDR1 is SGHNT, CDR2 YYREEE (reference sequence). There are 15 residues in the CDR3. CDR3 nucleotide sequence: TGTGCCAGCAGTCCCGACAGGGGAACTAACTATGGCTACACCTTC. It is translated as CASSPDRGTNYGYTF.

The chain links TRBV19 to TRBJ1-1; maybe TRBD1 (6 bases). CDR3 length: 16 residues. V gave up 5 bases and J gave up 1 base, with 17 bases separating them. Per the germline V gene, CDR1 is LNHDA and CDR2 is SQIVND (reference sequence). The CDR3 is CASSLTGGGPNTEAFF. The CDR3 nucleotides read TGTGCCAGTAGTCTGACAGGCGGGGGACCGAACACTGAAGCTTTCTTT.

This chain joins TRBV4-1 and TRBJ2-7; TRBD2 agrees at 7 bases. The germline V gene has CDR1 MGHRA and CDR2 YSYEKL. This CDR3 is 15 amino acids long. V gave up 0 bases and J gave up 3 bases; unmatched junction bases: 5. The CDR3: CASSQEDREVYEQYF. In nucleotides, the CDR3 is TGCGCCAGCAGCCAAGAAGACCGGGAGGTCTACGAGCAGTACTTC.

This clone has just one count. This chain joins TRBV27 and TRBJ2-1; 9 bases agree with TRBD2. The germline V gene has CDR1 MNHEY and CDR2 SMNVEV (reference sequence). After removal of 2 bases from V and 10 bases from J, the junction contained 12 bases not matched to a gene. The length of the CDR3 is 16 residues. In DNA, the CDR3 is TGTGCCAGCAGTTTAGTGGCGGGAGGGAAACAGGGAGAGCAGTTCTTC. This encodes CASSLVAGGKQGEQFF.

The V and J genes are TRBV7-9 and TRBJ2-2; 12 bases map to TRBD2. The CDR3 consists of 17 residues. CDR1 SEHNR and CDR2 FQNEAQ come from the germline V gene (reference sequence). V was pared by 3 bases and J by 1 base, with 3 bases of the junction left unmatched. CDR3 loop: CASSFPGLAGNTGELFF. The DNA of the CDR3 is TGTGCCAGCAGCTTCCCGGGACTAGCGGGGAACACCGGGGAGCTGTTTTTT.

The chain employs TRBV7-6 and TRBJ2-7; D remains ambiguous. V shed 4 bases and J shed 4 bases, with 5 bases lying between them. The CDR3 is 11 amino acids. Germline CDR1 and CDR2: SGHVS and FNYEAQ. In nucleotides, the CDR3 is TGTGCCAGCAGCTCGGATTACGAGCAGTACTTC. It codes for CASSSDYEQYF.

The chain employs TRBV27 and TRBJ1-5; TRBD1 is a possible D gene (5 bases). Germline V CDR1 and CDR2: MNHEY, SMNVEV (reference sequence). The length of the CDR3 is 18 residues. Between the trimmed V and J ends, which lost 4 bases and 0 bases, there was a span of 19 bases. The CDR3 region is CASSSLMTGDYSNQPQHF. The CDR3 DNA follows: TGTGCCAGCAGTTCCCTTATGACCGGGGACTATAGCAATCAGCCCCAGCATTTT.

This clone was seen only a few times. This chain joins TRBV30 and TRBJ1-5; tentative D call: TRBD1 (6 bases). The CDR3 spans 15 residues. The V end was cut by 0 bases, the J end by 5 bases, with 14 bases between. Germline V gives CDR1 GTSNPN, CDR2 SVGIG (reference sequence). CDR3 loop: CAWSVRTGRDQPQHF. The CDR3 DNA sequence: TGTGCCTGGAGTGTACGAACAGGGCGGGATCAGCCCCAGCATTTT. Full variable domain (outside the CDR3, taken from reference TRBV30 and TRBJ1-5): SQTIHQWPATLVQPVGSPLSLECTVEGTSNPNLYWYRQAAGRGLQLLFYSVGIGQISSEVPQNLSASRPQDRQFILSSKKLLLSDSGFYLCAWSVRTGRDQPQHFGDGTRLSIL.